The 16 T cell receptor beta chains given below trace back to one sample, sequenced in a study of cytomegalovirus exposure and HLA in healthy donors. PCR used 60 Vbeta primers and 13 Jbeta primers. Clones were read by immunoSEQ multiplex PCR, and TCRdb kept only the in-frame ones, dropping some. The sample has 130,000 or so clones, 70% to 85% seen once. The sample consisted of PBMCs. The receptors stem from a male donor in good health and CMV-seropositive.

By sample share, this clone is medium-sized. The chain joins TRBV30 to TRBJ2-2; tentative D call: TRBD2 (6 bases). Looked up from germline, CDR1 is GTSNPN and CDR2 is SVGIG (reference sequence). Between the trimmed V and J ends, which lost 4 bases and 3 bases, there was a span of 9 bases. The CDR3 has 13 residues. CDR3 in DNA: TGTGCCTGGAACACGGGGGACACCGGGGAGCTGTTTTTT. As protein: CAWNTGDTGELFF.

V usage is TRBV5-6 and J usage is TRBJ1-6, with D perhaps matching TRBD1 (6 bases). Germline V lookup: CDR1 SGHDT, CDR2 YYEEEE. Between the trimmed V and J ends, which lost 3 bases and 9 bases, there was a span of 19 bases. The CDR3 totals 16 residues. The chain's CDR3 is CASSSRGGGKGSPLHF. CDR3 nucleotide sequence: TGTGCCAGCAGCTCCCGGGGAGGGGGGAAGGGTTCACCCCTCCACTTT.

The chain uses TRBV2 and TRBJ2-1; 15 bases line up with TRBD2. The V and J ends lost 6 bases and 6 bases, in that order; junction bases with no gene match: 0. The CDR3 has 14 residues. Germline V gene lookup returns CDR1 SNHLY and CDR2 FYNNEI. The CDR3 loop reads CASRGLAGGNEQFF. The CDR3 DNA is TGTGCCAGCAGGGGACTAGCGGGGGGCAATGAGCAGTTCTTC. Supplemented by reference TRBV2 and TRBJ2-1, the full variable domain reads EPEVTQTPSHQVTQMGQEVILRCVPISNHLYFYWYRQILGQKVEFLVSFYNNEISEKSEIFDDQFSVERPDGSNFTLKIRSTKLEDSAMYFCASRGLAGGNEQFFGPGTRLTVL.

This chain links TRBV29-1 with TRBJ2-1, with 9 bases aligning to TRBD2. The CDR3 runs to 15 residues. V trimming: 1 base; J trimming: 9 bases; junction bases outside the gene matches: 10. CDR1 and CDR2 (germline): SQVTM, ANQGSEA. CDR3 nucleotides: TGCAGCGTTGAAGGTGCGCGGGAGGGCCAAAGTGAGCAGTTCTTC. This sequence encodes CSVEGAREGQSEQFF.

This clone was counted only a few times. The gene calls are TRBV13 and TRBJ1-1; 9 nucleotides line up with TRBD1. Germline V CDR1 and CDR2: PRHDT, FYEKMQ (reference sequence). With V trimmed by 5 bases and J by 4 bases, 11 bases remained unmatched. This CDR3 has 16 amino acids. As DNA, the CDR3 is TGTGCCAGCAGCCAGCCGGGACAGGGAGGGGTCACTGAAGCTTTCTTT. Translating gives CASSQPGQGGVTEAFF.

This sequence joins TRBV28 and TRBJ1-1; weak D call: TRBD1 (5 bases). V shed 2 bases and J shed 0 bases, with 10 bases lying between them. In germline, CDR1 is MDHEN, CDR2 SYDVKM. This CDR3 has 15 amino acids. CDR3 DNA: TGTGCCAGCAGTTTACGCGACAGTATGAACACTGAAGCTTTCTTT. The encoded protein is CASSLRDSMNTEAFF.

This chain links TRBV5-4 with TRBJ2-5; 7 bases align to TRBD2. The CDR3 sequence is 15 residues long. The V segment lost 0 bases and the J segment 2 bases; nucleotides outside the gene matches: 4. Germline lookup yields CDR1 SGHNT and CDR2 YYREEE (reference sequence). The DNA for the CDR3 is TGTGCCAGCAGCTTGGGGGAAGCGGGGCAAGAGACCCAGTACTTC. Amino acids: CASSLGEAGQETQYF.

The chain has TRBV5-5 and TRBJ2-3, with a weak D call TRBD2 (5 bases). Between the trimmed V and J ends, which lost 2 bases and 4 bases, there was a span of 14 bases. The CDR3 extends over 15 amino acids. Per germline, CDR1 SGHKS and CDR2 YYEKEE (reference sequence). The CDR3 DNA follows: TGTGCCAGCAGCTTCTTGGTTGAGAGGGCAGATACGCAGTATTTT. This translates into CASSFLVERADTQYF.

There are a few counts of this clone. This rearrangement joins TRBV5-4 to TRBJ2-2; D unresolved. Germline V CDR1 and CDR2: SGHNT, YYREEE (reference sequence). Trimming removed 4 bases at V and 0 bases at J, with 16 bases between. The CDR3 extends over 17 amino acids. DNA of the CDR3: TGTGCCAGCAGCCCCTTTACAGCTCCAACGAACACCGGGGAGCTGTTTTTT. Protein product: CASSPFTAPTNTGELFF.

CDR3 nucleotide sequence: TGTGCCAGCAGCCAACCCGGGTCTCTGGGTGAGCAGTACTTC. It translates to CASSQPGSLGEQYF. The chain has TRBV7-2 and TRBJ2-7; D unclear. Trimming stripped 5 bases from V and 7 bases from J, with 18 bases between. Germline assignment: CDR1 SGHTA and CDR2 FQGNSA. The CDR3 is 14 residues long.

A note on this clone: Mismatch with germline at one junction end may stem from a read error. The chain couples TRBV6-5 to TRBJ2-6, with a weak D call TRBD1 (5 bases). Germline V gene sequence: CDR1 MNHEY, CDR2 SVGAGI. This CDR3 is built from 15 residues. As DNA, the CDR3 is TGTGCCAGCAGTTACGACCGGTCTGGGGCCAACGGCCTGACTTTC. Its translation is CASSYDRSGANGLTF.

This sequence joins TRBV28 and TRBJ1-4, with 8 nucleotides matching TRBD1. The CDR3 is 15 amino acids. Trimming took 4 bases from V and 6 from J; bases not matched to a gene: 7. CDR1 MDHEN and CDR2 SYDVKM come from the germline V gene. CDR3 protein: CASSSRGLIDEKLFF. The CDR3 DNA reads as TGTGCCAGCAGTTCCAGGGGGCTTATTGATGAAAAACTGTTTTTT.

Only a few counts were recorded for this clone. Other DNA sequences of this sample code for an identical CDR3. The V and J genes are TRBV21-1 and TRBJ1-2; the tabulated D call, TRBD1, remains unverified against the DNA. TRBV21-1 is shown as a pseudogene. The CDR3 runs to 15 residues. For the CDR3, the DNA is TGTGCCAGCAGCAATATGGGACACCTAAACTATGGCTACACCTTC. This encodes CASSNMGHLNYGYTF.

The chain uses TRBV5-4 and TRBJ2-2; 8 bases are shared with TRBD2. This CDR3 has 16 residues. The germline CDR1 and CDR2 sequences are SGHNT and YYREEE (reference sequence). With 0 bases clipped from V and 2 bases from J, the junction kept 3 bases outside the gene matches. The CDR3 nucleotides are TGTGCCAGCAGCTTGGCCAGCGGGAGTAACACCGGGGAGCTGTTTTTT. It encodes CASSLASGSNTGELFF.

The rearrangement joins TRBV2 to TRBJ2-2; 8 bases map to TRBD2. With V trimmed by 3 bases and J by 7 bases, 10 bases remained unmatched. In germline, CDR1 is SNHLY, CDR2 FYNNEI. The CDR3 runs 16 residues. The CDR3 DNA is TGTGCCAGCAGTGAGCGACTAGCGCGACAAGGCGGGGAGCTGTTTTTT. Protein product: CASSERLARQGGELFF.

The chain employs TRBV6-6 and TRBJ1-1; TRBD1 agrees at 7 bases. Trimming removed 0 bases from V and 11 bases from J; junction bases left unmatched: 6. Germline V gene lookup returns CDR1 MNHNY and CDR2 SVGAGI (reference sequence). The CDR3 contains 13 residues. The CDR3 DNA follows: TGTGCCAGCAGTTACTCCACAGACAGGGATGCTTTCTTT. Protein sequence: CASSYSTDRDAFF.